This TCR beta chain was profiled in a study of CD8 T cells in Susac syndrome. This clonotype came up a few times. The CDR3 is made up of 16 amino acids. The germline CDR1 and CDR2 sequences are KGHSH and LQKENI. V was clipped by 0 bases and J by 3 bases, with 11 bases between them. An amount of RNA that ranged from 0.5 to 1 ug was reverse transcribed with random hexamers. Each CDR3 protein gets one entry after TCRdb re-called the immunoSEQ multiplex PCR reads with MiXCR. The table includes approximately 160,000 distinct CDR3 sequences, approximately 93% detected once. Negative isolation was applied to CD8+ and CD4+ T cells, and FACS enrichment was applied to TEMRA cells.

This clonotype was obtained from a human donor with multiple sclerosis. Sequenced input: CD4+ T cells from PBMCs. The chain is built from TRBV18 and TRBJ2-2; D might be TRBD2 (7 bases). The CDR3 protein is CASSPPQGRDTGELFF. Written as DNA, the CDR3 is TGTGCCAGCTCACCACCGCAGGGGAGGGACACCGGGGAGCTGTTTTTT.